A selection of T cell receptor beta chains follows, all from one sample in a study of cytomegalovirus exposure and HLA in healthy donors. TCRdb's table, derived via immunoSEQ multiplex PCR, lists solely in-frame clones and lacks some. The table lists 150,000 to 200,000 clones, approximately 73% of them singletons. The sample comprised PBMCs. All receptors come from a woman between 18 and 30 years old in good health and CMV-seropositive. The CDR3 runs from the conserved cysteine through the conserved F or W. D genes are given only for firm matches. Part of the rows lack a size; the others show once, few, many or a class for expanded clones.

TRBJ2-2	TRBD2	-	TRBV11-3	TGTGCCAGCAGCATGAGGAGCGGGGGTGTGACCGGGGAGCTGTTTTTT	CASSMRSGGVTGELFF
TRBJ1-6	-	-	TRBV5-1	TGCGCCAGCAGCCCGAACGCCAGGGGTAGCTCCTATAATTCACCCCTCCACTTT	CASSPNARGSSYNSPLHF
TRBJ2-7	-	few	TRBV19	TGTGCCAGTAGTCACCTTGGCCTTTCCCAAGAGCAGTACTTC	CASSHLGLSQEQYF
TRBJ2-1	-	-	TRBV4-3	TGCGCCAGCAGCCAAGGAGTTCTGGGCTGGGAGCAGTTCTTC	CASSQGVLGWEQFF
TRBJ2-7	TRBD1	-	TRBV6-5	TGTGCCAGCAGTTACAAAGGGGGCGTTTACGAGCAGTACTTC	CASSYKGGVYEQYF
TRBJ2-1	TRBD2	-	TRBV11-3	TGTGCCAGCAGCCCTGGGACTAGCGGGGCCGCACACTACAATGAGCAGTTCTTC	CASSPGTSGAAHYNEQFF
TRBJ2-3	TRBD1	-	TRBV9	TGTGCCAGCAGCGAACAGGGGGTTAAAGATACGCAGTATTTT	CASSEQGVKDTQYF
TRBJ1-5	-	-	TRBV6-1	TGTGCCAGCAGCCAAAGGGGTGTAAGCAATCAGCCCCAGCATTTT	CASSQRGVSNQPQHF
TRBJ1-2	TRBD1	-	TRBV9	TGTGCCAGCAGCGTAGCGGGACAGGGAGACTATGGCTACACCTTC	CASSVAGQGDYGYTF
TRBJ2-3	TRBD2	-	TRBV7-7	TGTGCTGTGACTAGCGGGGCCACAGATACGCAGTATTTT	CAVTSGATDTQYF
TRBJ2-3	-	-	TRBV4-1	TGCGCCAGCAGCCAACCTAGCACAGATACGCAGTATTTT	CASSQPSTDTQYF
TRBJ2-3	-	-	TRBV27	TGTGCCAGCAGTTTCTCTAGCACAGATACGCAGTATTTT	CASSFSSTDTQYF
TRBJ2-7	TRBD2	once	TRBV10-1	TGCGCCAGCACCGGAAGTAGCGGGGGGGGCTACGAGCAGTACTTC	CASTGSSGGGYEQYF
TRBJ1-6	-	-	TRBV4-3	TGCGCCAGCAGCCCAAGCACAGGCGGCTATAATTCACCCCTCCACTTT	CASSPSTGGYNSPLHF
TRBJ2-2	-	-	TRBV18	TGTGCCAGCTCATTCGAGGGGGTGATACTCACCGGGGAGCTGTTTTTT	CASSFEGVILTGELFF
TRBJ1-4	TRBD1	-	TRBV7-9	TGTTCCAGCAGCTTACAAGGGGGCAATGAAAAACTGTTTTTT	CSSSLQGGNEKLFF
TRBJ2-7	TRBD1	-	TRBV19	TGTGCCAGCCGGGACAGGGAATACGAGCAGTACTTC	CASRDREYEQYF
TRBJ1-1	TRBD1	-	TRBV5-1	TGCGCCAGCAGCTTATCGGGACAGCGAAACACTGAAGCTTTCTTT	CASSLSGQRNTEAFF
TRBJ2-1	TRBD1	-	TRBV28	TGTGCCAGCTATGGCCATACAGGGGCGTTGAATGAGCAGTTCTTC	CASYGHTGALNEQFF
TRBJ1-2	TRBD1	-	TRBV27	TGTGCCAGCAGTCCGCAGGGGGACTATGGCTACACCTTC	CASSPQGDYGYTF
TRBJ1-4	-	-	TRBV9	TGTGCCAGCAGCGTAGACGGGGTGGCGGCAACTAATGAAAAACTGTTTTTT	CASSVDGVAATNEKLFF
TRBJ1-5	TRBD1	-	TRBV19	TGTGCCAGTAGTATCTTGACAGGGGGACGGAGGAGCAATCAGCCCCAGCATTTT	CASSILTGGRRSNQPQHF
TRBJ2-3	-	-	TRBV27	TGTGCCAGCAGTCCCCCCAGGGCAGGGAGGATCAGGACAGATACGCAGTATTTT	CASSPPRAGRIRTDTQYF
TRBJ2-3	-	-	TRBV6-6	TGTGCCAGCAGTTACGGGGCCTCAGGCTATACGCAGTATTTT	CASSYGASGYTQYF
TRBJ1-6	TRBD1	few	TRBV5-4	TGTGCCAGCAGCTTGGTGACAGGGCTTAATTCACCCCTCCACTTT	CASSLVTGLNSPLHF
TRBJ2-3	-	-	TRBV5-5	TGTGCCAGCAGCCCTGACACCACAGATACGCAGTATTTT	CASSPDTTDTQYF
TRBJ1-6	TRBD1	-	TRBV5-1	TGCGCCAGCAGCTTCGGGACAGGGGGCGGTTCACCCCTCCACTTT	CASSFGTGGGSPLHF
TRBJ1-2	-	-	TRBV28	TGTGCCACCACAGCTAACTATGGCTACACCTTC	CATTANYGYTF
TRBJ1-5	TRBD1	-	TRBV2	TGTGCCAGCAGTGCGGACAGGGTTGGCAATCAGCCCCAGCATTTT	CASSADRVGNQPQHF
TRBJ2-2	TRBD1	-	TRBV7-2	TGTGCCAGCAGCTTAGGGACAGGGAGGTCCGGGGAGCTGTTTTTT	CASSLGTGRSGELFF
TRBJ2-3	-	-	TRBV5-5	TGTGCCAGCAGCTTGGGACCCACGGGGGACTTATTGAACACAGATACGCAGTATTTT	CASSLGPTGDLLNTDTQYF
TRBJ1-2	-	few	TRBV30	TGTGCCTGGACACCCAGTCGTGACTATGGCTACACCTTC	CAWTPSRDYGYTF
TRBJ2-7	-	-	TRBV4-1	TGCGCCAGCAGCCAAGATCCCGGGAGACTTTACGAGCAGTACTTC	CASSQDPGRLYEQYF
TRBJ2-7	-	-	TRBV4-3	TGCGCCAGCAGCCAAGATCCGACAGTGGCCTACGAGCAGTACTTC	CASSQDPTVAYEQYF
TRBJ1-2	-	-	TRBV4-1	TGCGCCAGCAGCAAAGAGGGCATCTCTAACTATGGCTACACCTTC	CASSKEGISNYGYTF
TRBJ1-6	-	once	TRBV11-2	TGTGCCAGCAGCGCGGTGGGGACACGGGACTATAATTCACCCCTCCACTTT	CASSAVGTRDYNSPLHF
TRBJ2-1	TRBD1	-	TRBV27	TGTGCCAGCAGTCCGGGACAGGGGGCCTACAATGAGCAGTTCTTC	CASSPGQGAYNEQFF
TRBJ1-2	-	-	TRBV5-1	TGCGCCAGCAGCTTGATCGACAGCGACTATGGCTACACCTTC	CASSLIDSDYGYTF
TRBJ2-3	-	once	TRBV19	TGTGCCAGTAGTATTGGCCAAGAAAGCACAGATACGCAGTATTTT	CASSIGQESTDTQYF